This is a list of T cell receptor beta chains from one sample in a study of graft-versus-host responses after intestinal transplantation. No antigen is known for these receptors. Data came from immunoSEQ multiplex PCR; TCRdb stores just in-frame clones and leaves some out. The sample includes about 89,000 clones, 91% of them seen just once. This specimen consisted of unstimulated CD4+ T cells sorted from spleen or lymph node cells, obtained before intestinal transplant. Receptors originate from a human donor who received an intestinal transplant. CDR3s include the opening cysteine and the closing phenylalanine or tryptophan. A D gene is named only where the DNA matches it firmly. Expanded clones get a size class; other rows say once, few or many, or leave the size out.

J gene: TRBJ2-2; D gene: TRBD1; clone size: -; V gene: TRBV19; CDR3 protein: CASSLPVGTGTGELFF; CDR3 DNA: TGTGCCAGTAGTCTTCCGGTCGGGACAGGCACCGGGGAGCTGTTTTTT
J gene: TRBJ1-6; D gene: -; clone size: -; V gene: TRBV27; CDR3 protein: CASSSQGSLSYNSPLHF; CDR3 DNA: TGTGCCAGCAGTTCCCAGGGGAGCCTCTCCTATAATTCACCCCTCCACTTT
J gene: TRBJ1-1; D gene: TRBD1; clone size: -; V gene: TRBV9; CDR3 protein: CASSASDRGRTEAFF; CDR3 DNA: TGTGCCAGCAGCGCCTCAGACAGGGGAAGGACTGAAGCTTTCTTT
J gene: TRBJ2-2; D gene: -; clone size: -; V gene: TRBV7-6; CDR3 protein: CASSRRDTLNTGELFF; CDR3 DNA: TGTGCCAGCAGCCGTCGGGACACCCTGAACACCGGGGAGCTGTTTTTT
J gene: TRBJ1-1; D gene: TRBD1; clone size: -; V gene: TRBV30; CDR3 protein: CAWIRRQGVNTEAFF; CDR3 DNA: TGTGCCTGGATTCGAAGACAGGGGGTTAACACTGAAGCTTTCTTT
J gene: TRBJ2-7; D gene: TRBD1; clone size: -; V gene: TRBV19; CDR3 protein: CASRKKGQGLNDEQYF; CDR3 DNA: TGTGCCAGTAGGAAGAAGGGACAGGGTCTGAACGACGAGCAGTACTTC
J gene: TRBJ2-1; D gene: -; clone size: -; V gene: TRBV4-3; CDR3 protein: CASSQIRGKAYNEQFF; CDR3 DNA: TGCGCCAGCAGCCAAATCCGGGGTAAGGCCTACAATGAGCAGTTCTTC
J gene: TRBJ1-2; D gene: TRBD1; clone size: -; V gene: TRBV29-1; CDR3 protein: CSVAPGQAGVSYTF; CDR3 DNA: TGCAGCGTTGCCCCGGGACAGGCCGGTGTTAGCTACACCTTC
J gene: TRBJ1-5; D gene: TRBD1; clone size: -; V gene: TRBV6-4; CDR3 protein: CASSGTTAGTGFAQPQHF; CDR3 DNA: TGTGCCAGCAGTGGCACGACAGCCGGGACAGGGTTCGCTCAGCCCCAGCATTTT
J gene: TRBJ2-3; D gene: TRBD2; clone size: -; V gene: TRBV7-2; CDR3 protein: CASSPRGGGAGGTDTQYF; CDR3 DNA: TGTGCCAGCAGTCCAAGGGGCGGGGGGGCCGGAGGCACAGATACGCAGTATTTT
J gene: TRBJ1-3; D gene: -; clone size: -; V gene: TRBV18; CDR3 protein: CASSPRTSSGNTIYF; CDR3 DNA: TGTGCCAGCTCACCTAGGACAAGCTCTGGAAACACCATATATTTT
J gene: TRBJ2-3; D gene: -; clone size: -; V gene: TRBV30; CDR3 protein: CAWSGPRPLADTQYF; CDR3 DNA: TGTGCCTGGAGTGGCCCTAGGCCCTTGGCAGATACGCAGTATTTT
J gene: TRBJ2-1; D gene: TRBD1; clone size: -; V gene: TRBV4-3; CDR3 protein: CASSQVTDRDRGYEQFF; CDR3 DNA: TGCGCCAGCAGCCAAGTAACTGACCGGGACAGGGGCTATGAGCAGTTCTTC
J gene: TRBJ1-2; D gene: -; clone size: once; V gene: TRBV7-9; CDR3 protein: CASSLASAGAYGYTF; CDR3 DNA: TGTGCCAGCAGCTTAGCCAGTGCAGGCGCCTATGGCTACACCTTC
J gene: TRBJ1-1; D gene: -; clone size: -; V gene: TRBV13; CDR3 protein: CASSLTSWANTEAFF; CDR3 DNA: TGTGCCAGCAGCTTAACGAGTTGGGCGAACACTGAAGCTTTCTTT
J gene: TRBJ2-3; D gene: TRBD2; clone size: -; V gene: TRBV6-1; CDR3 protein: CASSEMRLAGTDTQYF; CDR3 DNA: TGTGCCAGCAGTGAAATGCGACTAGCGGGGACAGATACGCAGTATTTT
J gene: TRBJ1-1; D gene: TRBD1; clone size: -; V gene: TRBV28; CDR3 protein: CASSSYRGTESNTEAFF; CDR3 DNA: TGTGCCAGCAGTTCCTACCGGGGGACAGAATCGAACACTGAAGCTTTCTTT
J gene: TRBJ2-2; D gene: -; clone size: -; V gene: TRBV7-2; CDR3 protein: CASSLVLLAGGWDSGELFF; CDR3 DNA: TGTGCCAGCAGCTTAGTATTGCTCGCTGGCGGGTGGGATTCCGGGGAGCTGTTTTTT
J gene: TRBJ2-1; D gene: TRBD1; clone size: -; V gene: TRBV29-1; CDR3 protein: CSAIRGTVDNEQFF; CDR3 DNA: TGCAGCGCCATTAGGGGGACAGTAGACAATGAGCAGTTCTTC
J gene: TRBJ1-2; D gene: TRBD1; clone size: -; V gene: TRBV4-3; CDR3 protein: CASSQVDRGGYGYTF; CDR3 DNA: TGCGCCAGCAGCCAAGTGGACAGGGGCGGGTATGGCTACACCTTC
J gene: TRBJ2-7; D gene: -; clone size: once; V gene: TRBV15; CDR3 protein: CATSSNSYEQYF; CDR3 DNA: TGTGCCACCAGCAGCAACAGCTACGAGCAGTACTTC
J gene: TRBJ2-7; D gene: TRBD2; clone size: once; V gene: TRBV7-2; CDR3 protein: CASSPGLAGDSHEQYF; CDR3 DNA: TGTGCCAGCAGCCCGGGACTAGCGGGGGACTCACACGAGCAGTACTTC
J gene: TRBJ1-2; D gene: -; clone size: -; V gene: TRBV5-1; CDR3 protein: CASSLDTGNYGYTF; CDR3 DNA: TGCGCCAGCAGCTTGGATACAGGGAATTATGGCTACACCTTC
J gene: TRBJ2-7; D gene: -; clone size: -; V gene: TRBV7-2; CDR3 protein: CASSFGGTYEQYF; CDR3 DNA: TGTGCCAGCAGCTTTGGCGGGACCTACGAGCAGTACTTC
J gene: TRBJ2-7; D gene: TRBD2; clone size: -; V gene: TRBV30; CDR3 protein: CAWSIGTSGGHEQYF; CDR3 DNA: TGTGCCTGGAGCATTGGGACTAGCGGGGGACACGAGCAGTACTTC
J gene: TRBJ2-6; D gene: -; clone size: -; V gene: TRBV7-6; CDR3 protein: CASSLGGSGANVLTF; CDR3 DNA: TGTGCCAGCAGCTTGGGGGGATCCGGGGCCAACGTCCTGACTTTC
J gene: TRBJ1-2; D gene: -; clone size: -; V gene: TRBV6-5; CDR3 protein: CASGRPNYGYTF; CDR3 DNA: TGTGCCAGCGGCAGGCCTAACTATGGCTACACCTTC
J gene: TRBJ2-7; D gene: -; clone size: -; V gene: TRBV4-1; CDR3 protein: CASSQDIITAGRSNEQYF; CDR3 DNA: TGCGCCAGCAGCCAAGATATCATCACGGCAGGGAGGAGCAACGAGCAGTACTTC
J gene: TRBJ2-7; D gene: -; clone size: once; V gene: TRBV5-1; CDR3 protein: CASSNAGQLLSEQYF; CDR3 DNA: TGCGCCAGCAGCAACGCGGGACAGCTCCTAAGCGAGCAGTACTTC
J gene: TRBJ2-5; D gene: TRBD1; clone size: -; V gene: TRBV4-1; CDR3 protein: CASSQTTLGQGVGETQYF; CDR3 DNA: TGCGCCAGCAGCCAAACGACCTTGGGACAGGGCGTCGGGGAGACCCAGTACTTC
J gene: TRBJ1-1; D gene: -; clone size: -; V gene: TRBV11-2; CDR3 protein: CASGRGLNTEAFF; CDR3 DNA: TGTGCCAGCGGCCGGGGGTTGAACACTGAAGCTTTCTTT
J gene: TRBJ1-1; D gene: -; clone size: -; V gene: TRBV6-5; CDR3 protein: CASSYWQATEAFF; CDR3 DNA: TGTGCCAGCAGTTACTGGCAGGCAACTGAAGCTTTCTTT
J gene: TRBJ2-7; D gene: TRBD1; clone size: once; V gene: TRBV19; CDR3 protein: CASSVGQGNYEQYF; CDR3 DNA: TGTGCCAGTAGCGTGGGACAGGGAAATTACGAGCAGTACTTC
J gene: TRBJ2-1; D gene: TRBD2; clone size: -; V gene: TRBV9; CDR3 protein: CASSGPGLASEQFF; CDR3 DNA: TGTGCCAGCAGCGGACCGGGACTAGCATCTGAGCAGTTCTTC
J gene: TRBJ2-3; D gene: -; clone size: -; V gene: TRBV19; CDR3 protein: CASMGGASTDTQYF; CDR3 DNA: TGTGCCAGTATGGGGGGAGCTAGCACAGATACGCAGTATTTT